This TCR beta chain was profiled in a study of blood T cell repertoires in COVID-19. Across the whole study: From T cells, B-cell-depleted T cells, or PBMCs came the material, which was cDNA or gDNA.

The CDR3 length is 11 residues. Germline CDR1 GTSNPN, CDR2 SVGIG (reference sequence). J gave up 7 bases and V 8 bases, and 5 bases lay outside the gene matches. TCRdb's table, derived via immunoSEQ multiplex PCR, lists solely in-frame clones and lacks some. The sample lists over 250,000 clones, about nine tenths seen once, with roughly 2.6% in the top ten. The chain combines TRBV30 with TRBJ1-2, with TRBD1 matching 9 bases. This clonotype was obtained from a man in his sixties who had recovered from COVID-19. Material for sequencing was PBMCs or T cells enriched from blood (not recorded which). CDR3 amino acids: CATHRGLGYTF. The CDR3 coding sequence is TGTGCCACCCACAGGGGGCTTGGCTACACCTTC.